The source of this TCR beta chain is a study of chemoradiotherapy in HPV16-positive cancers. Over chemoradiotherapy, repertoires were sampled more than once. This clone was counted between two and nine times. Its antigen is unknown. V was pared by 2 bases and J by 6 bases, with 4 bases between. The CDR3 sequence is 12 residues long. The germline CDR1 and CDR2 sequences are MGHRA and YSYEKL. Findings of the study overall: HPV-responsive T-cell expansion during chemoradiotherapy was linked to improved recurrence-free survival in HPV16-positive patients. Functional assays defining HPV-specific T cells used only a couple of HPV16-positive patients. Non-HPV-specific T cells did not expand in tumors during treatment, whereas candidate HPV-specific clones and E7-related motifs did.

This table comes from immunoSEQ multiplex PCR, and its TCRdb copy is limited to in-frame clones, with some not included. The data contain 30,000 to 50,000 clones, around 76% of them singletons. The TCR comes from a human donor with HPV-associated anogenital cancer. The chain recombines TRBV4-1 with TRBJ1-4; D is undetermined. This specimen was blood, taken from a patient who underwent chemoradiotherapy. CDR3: CASSQNDEKLFF. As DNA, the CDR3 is TGCGCCAGCAGCCAAAACGATGAAAAACTGTTTTTT.